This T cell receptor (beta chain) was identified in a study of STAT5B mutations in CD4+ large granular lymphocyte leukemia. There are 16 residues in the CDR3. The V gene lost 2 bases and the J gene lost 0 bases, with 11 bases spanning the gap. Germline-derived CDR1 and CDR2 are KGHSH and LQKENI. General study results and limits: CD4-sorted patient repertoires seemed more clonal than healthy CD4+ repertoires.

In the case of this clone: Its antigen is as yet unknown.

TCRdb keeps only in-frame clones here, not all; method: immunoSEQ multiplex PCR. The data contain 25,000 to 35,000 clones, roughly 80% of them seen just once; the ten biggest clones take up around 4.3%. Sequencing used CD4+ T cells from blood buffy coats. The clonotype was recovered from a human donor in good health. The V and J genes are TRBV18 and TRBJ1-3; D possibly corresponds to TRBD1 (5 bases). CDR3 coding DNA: TGTGCCAGCTCACCATCGGGGGTTAACTCTGGAAACACCATATATTTT. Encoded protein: CASSPSGVNSGNTIYF.